These 9 T cell receptor beta chains share one sample of origin, sequenced in a study of blood T cells in healthy people across ages. Primers used in a second PCR of roughly 6 to 11 cycles were a sample-barcoded 5' primer and a J-beta primer mix. Via MiXCR, TCRdb re-called the 5' RACE reads, giving one row per CDR3 protein. The data show about 1.6 million distinct CDR3 sequences, with roughly 32% seen just once and approximately 10% held by the top ten. Sequenced sample: blood. All receptors derive from a woman in her twenties or thirties in good health.

The V gene is TRBV7-3, the J gene TRBJ2-1; 7 bases are a match to TRBD1. The CDR3 loop spans 17 amino acids. V lost 5 bases to trimming and J lost 7 bases; unmatched junction nucleotides: 17. Germline V gene sequence: CDR1 SGHTA, CDR2 FQGTGA. CDR3 protein: CASSQGARSGGENEQFF. The CDR3 DNA is TGTGCCAGCAGCCAAGGGGCTAGGTCAGGGGGAGAGAATGAGCAGTTCTTC.

This clonotype was counted a few times. The chain is built from TRBV2 and TRBJ2-7; 7 bases map to TRBD2. CDR3 size: 14 residues. J was trimmed by 6 bases and V by 8 bases; bases with no gene match: 13. The germline gives CDR1 SNHLY, CDR2 FYNNEI. The CDR3 DNA follows: TGTGCCAGCGGGAGGGCTAGCCCCTTCTTCGAGCAGTACTTC. Translating gives CASGRASPFFEQYF.

This clonotype was detected only a few times. This sequence joins TRBV20-1 and TRBJ2-1, with 11 positions matching TRBD2. The CDR3 contains 19 residues. Losses at the gene ends were 3 bases for V and 3 bases for J; bases not matched to a gene: 16. Germline V gene sequence: CDR1 DFQATT, CDR2 SNEGSKA (reference sequence). For the CDR3, the DNA is TGCAGTGCTAGGGGTGCTCTAGCGGGAGGCCCTTTAAGCTACAATGAGCAGTTCTTC. Translation: CSARGALAGGPLSYNEQFF.

V gene TRBV5-6 combines with J gene TRBJ2-7; 11 nucleotides line up with TRBD2. V shed 2 bases and J 2 bases; nucleotides not matched to a gene: 6. The V gene's germline CDR1 is SGHDT and CDR2 YYEEEE. This CDR3 is built from 16 residues. Written as DNA, the CDR3 is TGTGCCAGCAGCTTTACTAGCGGGGGTAATGCCTACGAGCAGTACTTC. Protein: CASSFTSGGNAYEQYF.

A note on this clonotype: One end of the junction fails to match germline, which may point to a read error. J is TRBJ2-3 and V is TRBV12-3 or TRBV12-4, with TRBD1 identical over 7 bases. The CDR3 contains 14 residues. Here the CDR3 reads CASSTGTDTDAQYF. For the CDR3, the DNA is TGTGCCAGCAGTACCGGGACAGACACAGATGCGCAGTATTTT.

V usage is TRBV30 and J usage is TRBJ2-7, with D tentatively TRBD2 (6 bases). Germline V gene sequence: CDR1 GTSNPN, CDR2 SVGIG (reference sequence). The CDR3 contains 14 residues. Deletions cut 0 bases from V and 6 bases from J, with 15 bases between. The CDR3 DNA follows: TGTGCCTGGAGTGTTCTGGTGGGAGGCGGCGAGCAGTACTTC. Protein: CAWSVLVGGGEQYF.

On this clonotype itself: One end of the junction fails to match germline, which may point to a read error. The V and J genes are TRBV7-9 and TRBJ2-3; weak D call: TRBD2 (6 bases). Germline V gene lookup returns CDR1 SEHNR and CDR2 FQNEAQ (reference sequence). The CDR3 has 18 residues. The CDR3 region has the DNA TGTGCCAGCAGCTCTTCGAGGCTCACCCGAACTAGCACAGATGCGCAGTATTTT. It codes for CASSSSRLTRTSTDAQYF.

This clonotype was seen only once. The gene calls are TRBV11-2 and TRBJ2-2; 9 bases match TRBD1. There are 16 residues in the CDR3. With V trimmed by 5 bases and J by 4 bases, 8 bases remained unmatched. Germline V gives CDR1 SGHAT, CDR2 FQNNGV. CDR3 amino acids: CASSPPGTGPTGELFF. The CDR3, as DNA: TGTGCCAGCAGCCCCCCCGGGACAGGGCCCACCGGGGAGCTGTTTTTT.

The chain uses TRBV12-3 or TRBV12-4 and TRBJ2-3; a weak D match, TRBD1 (6 bases). The V gene lost 2 bases and the J gene lost 1 base, with 10 bases spanning the gap. CDR3 length: 15 residues. CDR3 coding DNA: TGTGCCAGCAGTTTAAGGGGGATAGGCACAGATACGCAGTATTTT. It translates to CASSLRGIGTDTQYF.